This is a list of T cell receptor beta chains from one sample in a study of cytomegalovirus exposure and HLA in healthy donors. Profiling relied on immunoSEQ multiplex PCR, and the TCRdb table lists in-frame clones only, not all of them. The data show 110,000 or so clones, 60% to 80% seen once. The specimen was PBMCs. The receptor source for this set is a man aged 45-60 years in good health and CMV-seropositive. Each CDR3 is given with its conserved first and last residue. D genes are given only for firm matches. Only part of the rows carry a size: once, few, many, or a class if the clone is expanded.

V	D	J	size	CDR3	DNA
TRBV30	.	TRBJ1-2	once	CAWSLQNGYTF	TGTGCCTGGAGTTTGCAGAATGGCTACACCTTC
TRBV9	TRBD1	TRBJ1-2	.	CASSVRAGGFYGYTF	TGTGCCAGCAGCGTAAGGGCAGGGGGCTTCTATGGCTACACCTTC
TRBV5-1	.	TRBJ2-6	.	CASSFRQSHPSGANVLTF	TGCGCCAGCAGCTTCCGACAGAGTCACCCGTCTGGGGCCAACGTCCTGACTTTC
TRBV6-1	TRBD1	TRBJ2-3	.	CASSLTGETDTQYF	TGTGCCAGCAGCTTGACAGGGGAAACAGATACGCAGTATTTT
TRBV4-2	.	TRBJ1-2	once	CASSQYDWGFNYGYTF	TGTGCCAGCAGCCAATATGATTGGGGCTTCAACTATGGCTACACCTTC
TRBV5-6	TRBD1	TRBJ1-5	once	CASSLGGGQGGNQPQHF	TGTGCCAGCAGCTTGGGGGGTGGACAGGGGGGGAATCAGCCCCAGCATTTT
TRBV6-1	TRBD2	TRBJ2-5	few	CASTSGGSGETQYF	TGTGCCAGTACTAGCGGGGGGTCCGGAGAGACCCAGTACTTC
TRBV19	.	TRBJ1-2	.	CASSADSAFLLYGYTF	TGTGCCAGTAGTGCGGACAGTGCTTTTCTCCTATATGGCTACACCTTC
TRBV27	.	TRBJ1-2	.	CASSYSIQGRGYTF	TGTGCCAGCAGTTACTCAATTCAGGGTAGAGGCTACACCTTC
TRBV10-3	.	TRBJ1-5	.	CAISETQNQPQHF	TGTGCCATCAGTGAAACCCAGAATCAGCCCCAGCATTTT
TRBV5-1	TRBD1	TRBJ2-3	.	CASSLRGQGPDTQYF	TGCGCCAGCAGCTTGCGAGGACAGGGGCCAGATACGCAGTATTTT
TRBV5-1	TRBD2	TRBJ2-5	.	CASSRTSGVQAQYF	TGCGCCAGCAGCCGGACTAGCGGGGTACAGGCCCAGTACTTC
TRBV6-6	TRBD1	TRBJ2-7	.	CASSYYRGEYEQYF	TGTGCCAGCAGTTACTACAGGGGAGAGTACGAGCAGTACTTC
TRBV6-1	.	TRBJ1-2	.	CASSEGGHPYGYTF	TGTGCCAGCAGTGAAGGGGGACATCCCTATGGCTACACCTTC
TRBV7-2	.	TRBJ1-1	.	CASSRGDGRVTEAFF	TGTGCCAGCAGCCGTGGGGATGGCAGGGTCACTGAAGCTTTCTTT
TRBV27	TRBD2	TRBJ2-1	.	CASSLHLAGGPSEQFF	TGTGCCAGCAGTTTGCACCTAGCGGGGGGGCCTAGTGAGCAGTTCTTC
TRBV27	TRBD1	TRBJ1-1	.	CASSSGTGSAYTEAFF	TGTGCCAGCAGTTCGGGGACAGGGTCTGCGTACACTGAAGCTTTCTTT
TRBV6-5	.	TRBJ2-3	.	CASRGVGGSTDTQYF	TGTGCCAGCAGGGGCGTGGGGGGAAGCACAGATACGCAGTATTTT
TRBV10-3	TRBD1	TRBJ1-5	.	CAISGGQGGQPQHF	TGTGCCATCAGTGGGGGACAGGGAGGTCAGCCCCAGCATTTT
TRBV28	.	TRBJ1-2	.	CASSQGQGSYGYTF	TGTGCCAGCAGTCAGGGCCAGGGCTCCTATGGCTACACCTTC
TRBV5-1	TRBD1	TRBJ2-1	.	CASSPRTGANEQFF	TGCGCCAGCAGCCCCCGGACAGGGGCGAATGAGCAGTTCTTC
TRBV18	.	TRBJ2-2	once	CASSPRSSGRTGELFF	TGTGCCAGCTCACCTCGTTCGAGCGGGCGCACCGGGGAGCTGTTTTTT
TRBV4-2	TRBD1	TRBJ2-3	.	CASSQDRGSTDTQYF	TGTGCCAGCAGCCAGGACAGGGGCAGCACAGATACGCAGTATTTT
TRBV7-9	TRBD1	TRBJ1-4	.	CSSSPWTGGKEKLFF	TGTTCCAGCAGCCCTTGGACAGGAGGGAAGGAAAAACTGTTTTTT
TRBV28	TRBD1	TRBJ2-1	.	CASTPGGSSYNEQFF	TGTGCCAGCACTCCAGGGGGTAGCTCCTACAATGAGCAGTTCTTC
TRBV5-8	TRBD2	TRBJ2-4	once	CASSLGQVGGLNIQYF	TGTGCCAGCAGCTTGGGGCAGGTGGGGGGGTTGAACATTCAGTACTTC